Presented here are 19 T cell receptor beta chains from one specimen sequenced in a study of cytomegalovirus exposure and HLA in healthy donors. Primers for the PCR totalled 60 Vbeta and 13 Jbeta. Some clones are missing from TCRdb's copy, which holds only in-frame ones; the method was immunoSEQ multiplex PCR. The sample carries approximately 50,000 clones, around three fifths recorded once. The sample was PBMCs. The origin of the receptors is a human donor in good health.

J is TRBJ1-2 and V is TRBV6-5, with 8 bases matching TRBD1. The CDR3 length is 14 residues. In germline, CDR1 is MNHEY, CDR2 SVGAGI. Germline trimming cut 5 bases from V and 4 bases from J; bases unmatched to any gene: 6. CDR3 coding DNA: TGTGCCAGCAGTAAGACAGGGGATGGCTATGGCTACACCTTC. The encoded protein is CASSKTGDGYGYTF.

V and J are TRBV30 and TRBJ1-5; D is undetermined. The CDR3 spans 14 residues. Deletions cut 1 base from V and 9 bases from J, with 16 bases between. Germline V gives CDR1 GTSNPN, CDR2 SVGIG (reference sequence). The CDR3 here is CAWSGESARRPQHF. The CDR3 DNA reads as TGTGCCTGGAGTGGAGAGTCTGCAAGGAGGCCCCAGCATTTT.

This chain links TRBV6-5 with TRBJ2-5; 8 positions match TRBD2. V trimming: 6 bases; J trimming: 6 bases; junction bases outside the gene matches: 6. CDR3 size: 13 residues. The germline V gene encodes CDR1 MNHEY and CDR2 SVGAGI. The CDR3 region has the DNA TGTGCCAGCAGAGTTAGCGGGATGCAGACCCAGTACTTC. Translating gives CASRVSGMQTQYF.

The CDR3 DNA sequence: TGTGCCAGCAGCTCACAGGGGAACACTGAAGCTTTCTTT. Its protein product is CASSSQGNTEAFF. The genes are TRBV7-8 and TRBJ1-1; D possibly corresponds to TRBD1 (6 bases). This CDR3 contains 13 residues. The germline V gene encodes CDR1 SGHVS and CDR2 FQNEAQ. Deletions cut 4 bases from V and 1 base from J, with 7 bases between.

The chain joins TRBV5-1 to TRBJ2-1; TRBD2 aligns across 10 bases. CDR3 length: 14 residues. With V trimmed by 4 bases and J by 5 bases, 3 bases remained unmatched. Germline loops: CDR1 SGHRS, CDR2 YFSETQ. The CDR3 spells CASSLAGAHNEQFF. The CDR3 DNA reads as TGCGCCAGCAGCCTAGCGGGGGCTCACAATGAGCAGTTCTTC.

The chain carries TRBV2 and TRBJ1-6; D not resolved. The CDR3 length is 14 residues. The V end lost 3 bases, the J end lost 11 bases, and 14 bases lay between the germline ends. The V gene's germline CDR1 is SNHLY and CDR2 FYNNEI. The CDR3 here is CASSDAGWETPLHF. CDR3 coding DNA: TGTGCCAGCAGTGACGCTGGTTGGGAGACACCCCTCCACTTT.

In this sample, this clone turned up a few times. CDR3 DNA: TGTGCCAGCACCCCGTCGGGGGGGGGCAATCAGCCCCAGCATTTT. Protein: CASTPSGGGNQPQHF. V gene TRBV28 combines with J gene TRBJ1-5; D perhaps matches TRBD1 (5 bases). Germline CDR1 is MDHEN and CDR2 is SYDVKM. Trimming pared 7 bases from V and 2 bases from J, leaving 15 bases between. CDR3 length equals 15 residues.

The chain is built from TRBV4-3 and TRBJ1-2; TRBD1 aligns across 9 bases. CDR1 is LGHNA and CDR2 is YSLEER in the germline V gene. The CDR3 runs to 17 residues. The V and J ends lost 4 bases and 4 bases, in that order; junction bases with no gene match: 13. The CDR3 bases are TGCGCCAGCAGCCCCGGGACAGGGAATCTATATCGCTATGGCTACACCTTC. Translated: CASSPGTGNLYRYGYTF.

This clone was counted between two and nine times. The CDR3 nucleotides read TGTGCCAGCAGCGTAGGACAGACAGGTACAACTAATGAAAAACTGTTTTTT. Its translation is CASSVGQTGTTNEKLFF. The rearrangement links TRBV9 to TRBJ1-4; possible D gene TRBD1, 6 bases. V was shortened by 0 bases and J by 0 bases, with 12 bases between the two germline ends. The CDR3 spans 17 residues. CDR1 and CDR2 (germline): SGDLS, YYNGEE. The full variable domain, completed using reference TRBV9 and TRBJ1-4, is DSGVTQTPKHLITATGQRVTLRCSPRSGDLSVYWYQQSLDQGLQFLIQYYNGEERAKGNILERFSAQQFPDLHSELNLSSLELGDSALYFCASSVGQTGTTNEKLFFGSGTQLSVL.

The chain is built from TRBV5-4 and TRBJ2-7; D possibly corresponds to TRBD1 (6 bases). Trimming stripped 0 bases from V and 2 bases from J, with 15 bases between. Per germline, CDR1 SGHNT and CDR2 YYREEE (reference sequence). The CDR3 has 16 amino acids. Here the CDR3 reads CASSLGTGTLAYEQYF. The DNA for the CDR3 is TGTGCCAGCAGCTTGGGCACCGGGACACTGGCCTACGAGCAGTACTTC.

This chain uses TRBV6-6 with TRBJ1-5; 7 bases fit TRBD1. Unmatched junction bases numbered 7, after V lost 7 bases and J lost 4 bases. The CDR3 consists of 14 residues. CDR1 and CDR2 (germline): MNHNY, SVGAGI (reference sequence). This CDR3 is CASTLTGENQPQHF. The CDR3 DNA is TGTGCCAGCACCCTAACAGGGGAAAATCAGCCCCAGCATTTT.

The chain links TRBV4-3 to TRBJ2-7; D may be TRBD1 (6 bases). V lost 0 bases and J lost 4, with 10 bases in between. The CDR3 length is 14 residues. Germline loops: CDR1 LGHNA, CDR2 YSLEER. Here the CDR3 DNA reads TGCGCCAGCAGCCAAGACAGGGGTGGGTACGAGCAGTACTTC. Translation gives CASSQDRGGYEQYF.

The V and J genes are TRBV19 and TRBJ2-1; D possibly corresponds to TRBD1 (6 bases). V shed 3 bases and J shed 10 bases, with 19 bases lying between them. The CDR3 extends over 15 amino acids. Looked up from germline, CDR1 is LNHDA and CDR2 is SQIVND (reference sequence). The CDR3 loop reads CASSIGYGQLGEQFF. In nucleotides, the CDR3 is TGTGCCAGTAGTATCGGTTACGGACAGTTGGGGGAGCAGTTCTTC.

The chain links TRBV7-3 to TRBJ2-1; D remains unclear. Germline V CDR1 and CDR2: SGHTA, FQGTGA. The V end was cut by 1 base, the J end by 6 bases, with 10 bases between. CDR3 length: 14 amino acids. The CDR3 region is CASSLRGRFNEQFF. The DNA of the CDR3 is TGTGCCAGCAGCTTAAGAGGCAGATTCAATGAGCAGTTCTTC.

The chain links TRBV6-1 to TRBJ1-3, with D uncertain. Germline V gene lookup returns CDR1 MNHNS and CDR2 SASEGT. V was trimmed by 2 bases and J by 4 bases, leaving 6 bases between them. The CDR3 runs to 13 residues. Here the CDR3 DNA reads TGTGCCAGCAGTGAAAAGAGGGGAAACACCATATATTTT. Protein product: CASSEKRGNTIYF.

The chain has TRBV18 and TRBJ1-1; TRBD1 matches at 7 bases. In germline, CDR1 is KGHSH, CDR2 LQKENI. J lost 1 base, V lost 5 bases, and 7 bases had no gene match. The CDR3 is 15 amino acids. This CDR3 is CASSVWTGGNTEAFF. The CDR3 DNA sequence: TGTGCCAGCTCAGTGTGGACAGGAGGGAACACTGAAGCTTTCTTT.

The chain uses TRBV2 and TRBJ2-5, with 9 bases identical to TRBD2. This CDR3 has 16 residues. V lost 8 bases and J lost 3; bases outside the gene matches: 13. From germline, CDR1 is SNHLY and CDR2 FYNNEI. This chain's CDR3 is CASGGRGGPAKETQYF. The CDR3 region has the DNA TGTGCCAGCGGGGGGCGGGGGGGGCCGGCCAAAGAGACCCAGTACTTC.

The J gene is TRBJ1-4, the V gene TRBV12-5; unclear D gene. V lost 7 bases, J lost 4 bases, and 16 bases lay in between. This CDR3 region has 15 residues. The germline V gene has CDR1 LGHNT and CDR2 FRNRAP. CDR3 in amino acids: CASARDRLNNEKLFF. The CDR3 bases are TGTGCTAGTGCCCGGGATCGACTGAATAATGAAAAACTGTTTTTT.

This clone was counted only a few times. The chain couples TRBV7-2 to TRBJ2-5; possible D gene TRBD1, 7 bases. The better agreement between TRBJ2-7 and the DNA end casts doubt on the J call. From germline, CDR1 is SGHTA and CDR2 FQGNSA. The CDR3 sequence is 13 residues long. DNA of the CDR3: TGTGCCAGCCGCGGGACAGCAACCTACGAGCAGTACTTC. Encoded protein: CASRGTATYEQYF.